This TCR beta chain originates from a study of blood T cell repertoires in COVID-19. Looking at the study overall: Material from acute and convalescent COVID-19 was sourced from the United States, Italy and Spain.

Seattle cases were enrolled at active infection and followed longitudinally. Per the germline V gene, CDR1 is MNHNS and CDR2 is SASEGT. V was clipped by 2 bases and J by 9 bases, with 8 bases between them. CDR3 size: 13 residues. In the study's own analysis: Quantification of nucleated cells was approximated via reference gene primer amplification. TCRdb's table, derived via immunoSEQ multiplex PCR, lists solely in-frame clones and lacks some. D and trimming were read from the DNA, whereas the V and J calls and clone size are those reported in that table. The repertoire includes roughly 190,000 clones, around 80% of them detected once, and about 8% sits in the top ten. This clone was recorded a few times.

Material: peripheral blood. The V call is TRBV6-1, the J call TRBJ1-6, with D perhaps TRBD1 (5 bases). The sequence came from a woman between 55 and 75 years old with COVID-19, enrolled during active disease. CDR3 residues: CASSERGSSPLHF. The CDR3, as DNA: TGTGCCAGCAGTGAAAGGGGTAGTTCACCCCTCCACTTT.